This T cell receptor (beta chain) is from a study of molecular identifiers for immune sequencing clone quantification. TCRdb re-called the PCR reads with MiXCR, one entry per CDR3 protein. In the table there are 490,000 or so distinct CDR3 sequences, about 20% of which are singletons. There are a few counts of this clonotype. V was shortened by 1 base and J by 8 bases, with 15 bases between the two germline ends. In germline, CDR1 is SEHNR, CDR2 FQNEAQ (reference sequence). The CDR3 is 15 residues long. This TCR came from a human donor in good health. Some libraries in this study had Jurkat cell RNA spiked in. The chain carries TRBV7-9 and TRBJ2-1; TRBD2 might be the D (5 bases). Sequenced sample: naive CD8+ T cells from blood, with Jurkat cell RNA spiked in. Subset here: FACS-sorted CD8+CD4-CCR7+CD45RA+ naive T cells. The CDR3 coding sequence is TGTGCCAGCAGCTTAGTAATCGGGGTTATCGATGAGCAGTTCTTC. Its translation is CASSLVIGVIDEQFF.